The clone carrying this TCR beta chain was seen at least ten times. This sample was taken from a study of patients and donors after allogeneic stem cell transplantation. TCRdb reprocessed the RT-PCR reads with MiXCR, giving one entry per CDR3 protein. The sample contains 200,000 to 250,000 distinct CDR3 sequences, about 14% of which appear only once. V was cut by 5 bases and J by 4 bases, with 12 bases left in between. Germline CDR1 and CDR2: SGHVS and FQNEAQ. The CDR3 extends over 13 amino acids. The chain links TRBV7-8 to TRBJ2-7, with D unresolved. The specimen sequenced was blood, either unsorted or a sorted T cell fraction (not recorded which). This clonotype was obtained from a human donor who was either an allogeneic HSCT recipient or a stem cell or donor lymphocyte infusion donor (not recorded which). It is not recorded whose cells these are; they may come from a transplant donor. The CDR3 nucleotides are TGTGCCAGCAGCCTCATAGGCCCTTACGAGCAGTACTTC. Its translation: CASSLIGPYEQYF.